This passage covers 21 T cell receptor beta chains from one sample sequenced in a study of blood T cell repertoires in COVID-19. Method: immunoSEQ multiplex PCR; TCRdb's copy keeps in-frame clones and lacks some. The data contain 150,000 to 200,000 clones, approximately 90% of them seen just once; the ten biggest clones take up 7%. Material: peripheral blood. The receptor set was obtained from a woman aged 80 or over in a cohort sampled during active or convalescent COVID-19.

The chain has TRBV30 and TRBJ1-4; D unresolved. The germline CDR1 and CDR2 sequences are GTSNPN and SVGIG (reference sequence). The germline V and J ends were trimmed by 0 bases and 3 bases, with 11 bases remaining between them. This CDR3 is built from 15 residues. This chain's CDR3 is CAWSVFGPANEKLFF. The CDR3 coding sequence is TGTGCCTGGAGTGTATTTGGTCCAGCTAATGAAAAACTGTTTTTT.

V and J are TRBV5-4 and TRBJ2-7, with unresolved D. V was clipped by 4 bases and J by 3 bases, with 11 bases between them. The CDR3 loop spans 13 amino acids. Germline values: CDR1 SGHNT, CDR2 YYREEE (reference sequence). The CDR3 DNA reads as TGTGCCAGCAGCGCCGTCGGTAGCTACGAGCAGTACTTC. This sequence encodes CASSAVGSYEQYF.

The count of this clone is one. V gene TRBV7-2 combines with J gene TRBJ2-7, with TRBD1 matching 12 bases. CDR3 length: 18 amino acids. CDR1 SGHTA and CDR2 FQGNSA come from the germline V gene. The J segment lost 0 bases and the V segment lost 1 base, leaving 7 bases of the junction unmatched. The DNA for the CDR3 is TGTGCCAGCAGCTTAGTAGGGACAGGGGGCTCGAGCTCCTACGAGCAGTACTTC. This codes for CASSLVGTGGSSSYEQYF.

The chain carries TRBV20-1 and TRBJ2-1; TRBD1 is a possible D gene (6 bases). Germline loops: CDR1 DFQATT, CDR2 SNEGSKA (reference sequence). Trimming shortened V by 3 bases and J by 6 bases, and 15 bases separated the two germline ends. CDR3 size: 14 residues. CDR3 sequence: CSASFGGRLNEQFF. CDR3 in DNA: TGCAGTGCTAGTTTTGGGGGCAGACTCAATGAGCAGTTCTTC.

The CDR3 spells CASSPGGANTGELFF. CDR3 sequence (DNA): TGTGCCAGCAGCCCAGGGGGCGCGAACACCGGGGAGCTGTTTTTT. The chain employs TRBV7-6 and TRBJ2-2; 8 bases map to TRBD1. Trimming removed 5 bases from V and 0 bases from J; junction bases left unmatched: 2. The CDR3 contains 15 residues. Per the germline V gene, CDR1 is SGHVS and CDR2 is FNYEAQ.

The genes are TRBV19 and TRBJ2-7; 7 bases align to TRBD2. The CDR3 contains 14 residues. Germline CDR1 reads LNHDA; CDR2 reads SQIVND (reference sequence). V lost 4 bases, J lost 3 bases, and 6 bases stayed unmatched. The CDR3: CASSSAGDGYEQYF. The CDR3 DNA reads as TGTGCCAGTAGTAGTGCGGGGGACGGCTACGAGCAGTACTTC.

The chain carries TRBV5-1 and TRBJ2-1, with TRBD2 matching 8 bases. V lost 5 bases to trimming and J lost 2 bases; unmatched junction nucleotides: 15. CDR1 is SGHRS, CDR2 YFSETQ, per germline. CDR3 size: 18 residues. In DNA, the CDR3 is TGCGCCAGCAGTAATCCAACAGGGTTGACTAGCGCCTACAATGAGCAGTTCTTC. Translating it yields CASSNPTGLTSAYNEQFF.

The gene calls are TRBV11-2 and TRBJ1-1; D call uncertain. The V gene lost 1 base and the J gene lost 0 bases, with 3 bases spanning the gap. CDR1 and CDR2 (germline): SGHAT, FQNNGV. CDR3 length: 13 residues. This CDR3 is CASSLAMNTEAFF. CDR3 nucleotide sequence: TGTGCCAGCAGCTTAGCCATGAACACTGAAGCTTTCTTT.

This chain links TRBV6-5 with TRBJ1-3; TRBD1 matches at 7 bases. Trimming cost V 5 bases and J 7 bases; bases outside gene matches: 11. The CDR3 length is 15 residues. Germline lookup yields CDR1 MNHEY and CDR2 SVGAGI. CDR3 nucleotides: TGTGCCAGCAGTAACAGGGGCGGTGAGCCGAACACCATATATTTT. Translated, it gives CASSNRGGEPNTIYF.

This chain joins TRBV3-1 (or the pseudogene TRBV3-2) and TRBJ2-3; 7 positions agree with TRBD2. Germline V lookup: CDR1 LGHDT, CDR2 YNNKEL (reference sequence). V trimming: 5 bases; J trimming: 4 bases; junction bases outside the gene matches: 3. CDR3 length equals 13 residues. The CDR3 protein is CASSGGVPDTQYF. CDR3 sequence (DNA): TGTGCCAGCAGCGGGGGGGTGCCAGATACGCAGTATTTT.

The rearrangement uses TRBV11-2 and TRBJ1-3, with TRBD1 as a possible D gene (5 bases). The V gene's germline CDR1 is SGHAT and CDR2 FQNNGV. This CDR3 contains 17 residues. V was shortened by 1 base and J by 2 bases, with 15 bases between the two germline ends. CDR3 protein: CASSLVGRAFPGNTIYF. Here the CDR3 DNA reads TGTGCCAGCAGCTTAGTCGGCAGGGCTTTTCCTGGAAACACCATATATTTT.

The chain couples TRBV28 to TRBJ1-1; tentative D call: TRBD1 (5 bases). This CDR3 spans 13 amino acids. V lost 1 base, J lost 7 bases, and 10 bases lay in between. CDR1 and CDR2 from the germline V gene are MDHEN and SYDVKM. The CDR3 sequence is CASSLSSGIEAFF. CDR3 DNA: TGTGCCAGCAGTTTATCATCAGGGATTGAAGCTTTCTTT.

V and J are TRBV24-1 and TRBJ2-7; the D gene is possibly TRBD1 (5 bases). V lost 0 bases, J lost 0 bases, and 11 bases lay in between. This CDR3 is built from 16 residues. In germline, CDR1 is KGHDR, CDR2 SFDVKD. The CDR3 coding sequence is TGTGCCACCAGTGATTTGGGACGGCAGGGCTCCTACGAGCAGTACTTC. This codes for CATSDLGRQGSYEQYF.

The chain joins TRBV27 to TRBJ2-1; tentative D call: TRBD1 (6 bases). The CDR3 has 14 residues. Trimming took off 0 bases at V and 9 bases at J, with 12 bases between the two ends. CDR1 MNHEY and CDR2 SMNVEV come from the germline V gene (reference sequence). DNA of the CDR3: TGTGCCAGCAGTTTATCTCAGCAACAGGGTGAGCAGTTCTTC. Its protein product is CASSLSQQQGEQFF.

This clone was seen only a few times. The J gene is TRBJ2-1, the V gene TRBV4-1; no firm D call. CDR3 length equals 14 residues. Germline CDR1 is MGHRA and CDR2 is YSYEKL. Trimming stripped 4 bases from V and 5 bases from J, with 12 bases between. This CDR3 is CASSPFTSNNEQFF. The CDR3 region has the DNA TGCGCCAGCAGCCCCTTTACTTCCAACAATGAGCAGTTCTTC.

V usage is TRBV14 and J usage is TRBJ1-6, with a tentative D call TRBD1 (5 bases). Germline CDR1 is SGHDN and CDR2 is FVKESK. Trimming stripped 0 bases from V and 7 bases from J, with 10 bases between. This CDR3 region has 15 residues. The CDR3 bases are TGTGCCAGCAGCCAAGATCGAAGGGGCAATTCACCCCTCCACTTT. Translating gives CASSQDRRGNSPLHF.

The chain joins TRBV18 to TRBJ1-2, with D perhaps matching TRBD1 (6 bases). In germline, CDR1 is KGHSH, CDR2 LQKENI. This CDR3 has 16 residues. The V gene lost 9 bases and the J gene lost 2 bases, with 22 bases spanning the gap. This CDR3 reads CASRDPFEDSNYGYTF. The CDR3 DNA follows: TGTGCCAGTCGGGATCCGTTCGAGGACAGCAACTATGGCTACACCTTC.

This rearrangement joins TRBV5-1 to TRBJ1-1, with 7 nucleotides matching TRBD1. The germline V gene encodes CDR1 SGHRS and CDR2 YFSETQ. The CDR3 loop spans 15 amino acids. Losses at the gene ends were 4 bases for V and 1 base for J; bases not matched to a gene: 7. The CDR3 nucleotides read TGCGCCAGCAGCCCCCGACAGGGACCGAACACTGAAGCTTTCTTT. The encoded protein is CASSPRQGPNTEAFF.

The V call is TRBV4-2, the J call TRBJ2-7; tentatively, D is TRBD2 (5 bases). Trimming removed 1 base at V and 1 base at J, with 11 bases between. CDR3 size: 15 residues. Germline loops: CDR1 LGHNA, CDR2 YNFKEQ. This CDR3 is CASSQVASTSYEQYV. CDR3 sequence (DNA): TGTGCCAGCAGCCAAGTTGCTAGCACGTCCTACGAGCAGTACGTC.

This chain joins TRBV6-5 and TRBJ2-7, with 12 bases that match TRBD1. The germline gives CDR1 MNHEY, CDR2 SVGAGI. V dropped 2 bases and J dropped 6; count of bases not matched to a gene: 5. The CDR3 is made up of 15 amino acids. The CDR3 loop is CASSYPGTGGGEQYF. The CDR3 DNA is TGTGCCAGCAGTTACCCGGGGACAGGGGGCGGCGAGCAGTACTTC.

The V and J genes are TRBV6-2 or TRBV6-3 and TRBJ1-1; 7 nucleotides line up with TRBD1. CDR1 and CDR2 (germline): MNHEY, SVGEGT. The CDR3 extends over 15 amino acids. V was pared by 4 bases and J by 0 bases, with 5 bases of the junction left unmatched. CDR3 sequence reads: CASSLTGLMNTEAFF. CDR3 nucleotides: TGTGCCAGCAGTTTGACAGGGTTGATGAACACTGAAGCTTTCTTT.